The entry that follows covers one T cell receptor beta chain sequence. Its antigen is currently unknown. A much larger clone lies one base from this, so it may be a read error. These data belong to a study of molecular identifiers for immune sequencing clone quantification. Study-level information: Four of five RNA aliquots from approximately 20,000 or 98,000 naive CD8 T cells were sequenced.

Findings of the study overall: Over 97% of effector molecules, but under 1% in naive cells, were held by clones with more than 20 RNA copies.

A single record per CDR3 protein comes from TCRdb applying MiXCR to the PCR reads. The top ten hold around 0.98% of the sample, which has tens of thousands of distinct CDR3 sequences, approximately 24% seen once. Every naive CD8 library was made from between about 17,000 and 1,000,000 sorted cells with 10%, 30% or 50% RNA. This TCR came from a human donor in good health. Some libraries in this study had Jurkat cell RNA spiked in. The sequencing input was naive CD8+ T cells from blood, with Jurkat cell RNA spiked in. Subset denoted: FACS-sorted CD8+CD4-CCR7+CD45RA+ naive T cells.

The CDR3 coding sequence is TGCAGTGCTCGGGGGAAGCGGGGGGGCCCTGGGCCAGGTACGCAGTATTTT. This sequence encodes CSARGKRGGPGPGTQYF. The V gene is TRBV20-1, the J gene TRBJ2-3; 10 positions match TRBD2. V dropped 5 bases and J dropped 8; count of bases not matched to a gene: 19. This CDR3 is 17 amino acids long. CDR1 and CDR2 from the germline V gene are DFQATT and SNEGSKA (reference sequence).